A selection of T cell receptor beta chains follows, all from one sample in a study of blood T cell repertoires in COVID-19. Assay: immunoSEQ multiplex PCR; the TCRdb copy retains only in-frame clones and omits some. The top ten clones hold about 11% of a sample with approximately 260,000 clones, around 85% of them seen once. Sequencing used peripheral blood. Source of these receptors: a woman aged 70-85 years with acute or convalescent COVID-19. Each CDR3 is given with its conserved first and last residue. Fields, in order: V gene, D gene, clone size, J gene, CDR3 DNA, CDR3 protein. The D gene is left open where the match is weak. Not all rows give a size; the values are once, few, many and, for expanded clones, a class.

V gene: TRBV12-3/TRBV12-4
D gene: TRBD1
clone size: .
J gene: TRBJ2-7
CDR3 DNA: TGTGCCAGCAGCAGACAGGGCTACGAGCAGTACTTC
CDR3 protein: CASSRQGYEQYF

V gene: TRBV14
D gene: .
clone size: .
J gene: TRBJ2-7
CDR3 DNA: TGTGCCAGCAGCGGAAGGGGGACACGTGAGCAGTACTTC
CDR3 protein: CASSGRGTREQYF

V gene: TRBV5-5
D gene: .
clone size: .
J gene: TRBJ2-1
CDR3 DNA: TGTGCCAGCAGCTGGCGGGCGGGGCTCAATGAGCAGTTCTTC
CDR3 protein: CASSWRAGLNEQFF

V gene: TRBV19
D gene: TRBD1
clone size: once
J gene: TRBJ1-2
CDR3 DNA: TGTGCCAGTAGTGCCCACGGACAGGGCTCGGGTACGGTGGGTGGCTACACCTTC
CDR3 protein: CASSAHGQGSGTVGGYTF

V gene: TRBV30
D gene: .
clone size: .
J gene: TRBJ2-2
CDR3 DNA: TGTGCCTGGAGTCGACTCCGCACCGGGGAGCTGTTTTTT
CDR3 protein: CAWSRLRTGELFF

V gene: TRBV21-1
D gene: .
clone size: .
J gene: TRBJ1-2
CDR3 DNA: TGTGCCAGCAGCAAAGCGCGGAGGGACAGGGGGCGCATGGGTGTGGGGAACTATGGCTACACCTTC
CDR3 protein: CASSKARRDRGRMGVGNYGYTF

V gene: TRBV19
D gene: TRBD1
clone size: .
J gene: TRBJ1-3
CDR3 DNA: TGTGCCAGTAGTGCCGGGACAGGGTTCGGAAACACCATATATTTT
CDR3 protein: CASSAGTGFGNTIYF

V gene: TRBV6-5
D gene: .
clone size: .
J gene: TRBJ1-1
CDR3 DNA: TGTGCCAGCGTCGCAGGCTCCACTGAAGCTTTCTTT
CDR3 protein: CASVAGSTEAFF

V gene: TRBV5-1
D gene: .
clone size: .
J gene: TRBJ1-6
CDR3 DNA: TGCGCCAGCAGCTTGTCACTGAATTCACCCCTCCACTTT
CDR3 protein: CASSLSLNSPLHF

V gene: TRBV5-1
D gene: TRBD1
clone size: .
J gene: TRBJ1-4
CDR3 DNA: TGCGCCAGCAGCGGCCAGGGGGCGCGGGATGAAAAACTGTTTTTT
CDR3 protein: CASSGQGARDEKLFF

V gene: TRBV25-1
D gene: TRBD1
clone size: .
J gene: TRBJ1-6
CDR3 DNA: TGTGCCAGCAGTGCACAATCACCCGGGACAGGGGGTTCACCCCTCCACTTT
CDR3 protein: CASSAQSPGTGGSPLHF

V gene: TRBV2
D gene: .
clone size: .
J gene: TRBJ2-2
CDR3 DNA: TGTGCCAGCCGAAGAACCGGGACCGGGGAGCTGTTTTTT
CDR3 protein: CASRRTGTGELFF

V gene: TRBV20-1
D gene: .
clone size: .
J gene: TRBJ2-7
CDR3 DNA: TGCAGTGGGTCTTGGGGAGACGAGCAGTACTTC
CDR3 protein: CSGSWGDEQYF

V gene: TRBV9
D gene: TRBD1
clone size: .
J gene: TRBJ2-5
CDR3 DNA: TGTGCCAGCAGCCCCCCACAGGGGCGTGACCAGTACTTC
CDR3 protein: CASSPPQGRDQYF

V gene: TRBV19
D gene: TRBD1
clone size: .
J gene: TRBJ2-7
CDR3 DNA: TGTGCCAGTAGTATCGGCAGGGGGTACGAGCAGTACTTC
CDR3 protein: CASSIGRGYEQYF

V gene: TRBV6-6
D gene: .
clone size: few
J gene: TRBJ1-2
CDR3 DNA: TGTGCCAGCAGCAACAGGGAGCAGACTAACTATGGCTACACCTTC
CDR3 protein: CASSNREQTNYGYTF

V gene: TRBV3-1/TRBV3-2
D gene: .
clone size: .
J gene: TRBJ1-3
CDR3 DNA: TGTGCCAGCAGCCAAGATTTGGGGGCTTGGGGAAACACCATATATTTT
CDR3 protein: CASSQDLGAWGNTIYF

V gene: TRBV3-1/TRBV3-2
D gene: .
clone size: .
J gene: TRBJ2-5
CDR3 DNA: TGTGCCAGCCTCCCGGGCCTAGCAGAAGAGACCCAGTACTTC
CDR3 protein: CASLPGLAEETQYF

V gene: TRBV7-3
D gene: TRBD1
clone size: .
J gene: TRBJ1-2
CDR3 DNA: TGTGCCAGCAGCTTACAGGGACAGGGCTATGGCTACACCTTC
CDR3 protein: CASSLQGQGYGYTF

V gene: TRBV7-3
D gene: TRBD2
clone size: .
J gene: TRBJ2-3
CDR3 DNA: TGTGCCAGCAGCTTAGGGGGGGTTAGCGGCACAGATACGCAGTATTTT
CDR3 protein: CASSLGGVSGTDTQYF

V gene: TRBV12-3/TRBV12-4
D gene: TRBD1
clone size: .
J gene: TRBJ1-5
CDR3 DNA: TGTGCCAGCAGTCTAACAGGGGGACAGCCCCAGCATTTT
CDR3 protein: CASSLTGGQPQHF

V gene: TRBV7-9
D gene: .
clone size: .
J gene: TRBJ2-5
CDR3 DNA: TGTGCCAGCAGCGGGGAGCCCACCCAAGAGACCCAGTACTTC
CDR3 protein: CASSGEPTQETQYF

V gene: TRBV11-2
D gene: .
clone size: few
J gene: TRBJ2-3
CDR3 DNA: TGTGCCAGCAGCCCCTTTGGCGGCACGCAGTATTTT
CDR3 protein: CASSPFGGTQYF

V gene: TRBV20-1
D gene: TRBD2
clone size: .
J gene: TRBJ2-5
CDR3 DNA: TGCAGTGCTAGACCGGGGGGGACCCAGTACTTC
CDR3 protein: CSARPGGTQYF

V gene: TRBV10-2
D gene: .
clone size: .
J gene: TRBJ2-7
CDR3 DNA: TGCGCCAGCAGGGTAGGGCGGGGGCACTCCTACGAGCAGTACTTC
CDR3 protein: CASRVGRGHSYEQYF

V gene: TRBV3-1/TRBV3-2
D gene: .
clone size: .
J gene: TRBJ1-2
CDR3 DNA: TGTGCCAGCAGCCAAGGTTCGCGGGACCTGGAAGGCTACACCTTC
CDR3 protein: CASSQGSRDLEGYTF

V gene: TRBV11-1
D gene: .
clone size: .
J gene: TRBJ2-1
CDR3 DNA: TGTGCCAGCAGCTCTGGGACTGCCGGGGACAATGAGCAGTTCTTC
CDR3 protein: CASSSGTAGDNEQFF

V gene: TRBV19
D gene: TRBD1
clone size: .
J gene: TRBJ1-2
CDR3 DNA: TGTGCCAGTAGTTCAAGAGGACAGGCTGGCTACACCTTC
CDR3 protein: CASSSRGQAGYTF

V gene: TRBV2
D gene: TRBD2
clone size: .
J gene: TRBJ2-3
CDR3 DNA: TGTGCCAGCAGCCGAGCGGGGGGGGAATATACGCAGTATTTT
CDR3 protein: CASSRAGGEYTQYF

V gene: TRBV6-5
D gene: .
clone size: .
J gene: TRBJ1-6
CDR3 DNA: TGTGCCAGCAGTTACTCGACGGGGGTCGATTCACCCCTCCACTTT
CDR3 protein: CASSYSTGVDSPLHF

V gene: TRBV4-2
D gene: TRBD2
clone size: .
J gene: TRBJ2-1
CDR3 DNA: TGTGCCAGCAGCCTCAGCGGGGGGGTCAATGAGCAGTTCTTC
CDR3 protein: CASSLSGGVNEQFF

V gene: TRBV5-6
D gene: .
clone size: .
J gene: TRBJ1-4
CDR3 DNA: TGTGCCAGCAGCTTTAGGAGGAAAGGGGAAAAACTGTTTTTT
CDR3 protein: CASSFRRKGEKLFF

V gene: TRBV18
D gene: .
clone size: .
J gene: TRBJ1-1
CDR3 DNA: TGTGCCAGCTCAAGGGAGACAGGCCGAATGAACACTGAAGCTTTCTTT
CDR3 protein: CASSRETGRMNTEAFF

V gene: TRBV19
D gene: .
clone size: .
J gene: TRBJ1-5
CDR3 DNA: TGTGCCAGTAGTCGAGGGTGGGGTCAGCCCCAGCATTTT
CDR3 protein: CASSRGWGQPQHF

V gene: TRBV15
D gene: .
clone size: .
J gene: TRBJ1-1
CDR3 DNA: TGTGCCACCAGCAGAGATTCGGGGAGAATGAACACTGAAGCTTTCTTT
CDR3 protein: CATSRDSGRMNTEAFF

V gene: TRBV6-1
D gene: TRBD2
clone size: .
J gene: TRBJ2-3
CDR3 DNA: TGTGCCAGCAGTGACGCCTTAGCGGGGGTAAGGGATACGCAGTATTTT
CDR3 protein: CASSDALAGVRDTQYF

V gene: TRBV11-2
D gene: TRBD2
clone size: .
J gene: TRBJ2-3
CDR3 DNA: TGTGCCAGCAGCGCTCTTAGGGGCGGGGGACGAACAGATACGCAGTATTTT
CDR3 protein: CASSALRGGGRTDTQYF

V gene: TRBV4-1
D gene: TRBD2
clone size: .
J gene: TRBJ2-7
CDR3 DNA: TGCGCCAGCAGCCAAGGTCTAGCGGGGCCCTACGAGCAGTACTTC
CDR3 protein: CASSQGLAGPYEQYF

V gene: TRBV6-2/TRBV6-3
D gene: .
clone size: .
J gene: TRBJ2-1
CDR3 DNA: TGTGCCAGCAGTTACTCGCGGCAGGGCTCCTACAATGAGCAGTTCTTC
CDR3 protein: CASSYSRQGSYNEQFF

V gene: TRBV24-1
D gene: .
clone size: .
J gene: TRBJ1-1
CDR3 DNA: TGTGCCACCAGCATCGGAGACACTGAAGCTTTCTTT
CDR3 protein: CATSIGDTEAFF

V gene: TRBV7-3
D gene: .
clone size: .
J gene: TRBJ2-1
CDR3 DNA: TGTGCCAGCAGGCCCGATTCAGGGGCGGGGGCCAATGAGCAGTTCTTC
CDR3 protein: CASRPDSGAGANEQFF

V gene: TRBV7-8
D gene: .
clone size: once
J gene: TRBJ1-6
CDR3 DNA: TGTGCCAGCAGCATCGGCGGGGGATCGGAACCCCTCCACTTT
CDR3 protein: CASSIGGGSEPLHF

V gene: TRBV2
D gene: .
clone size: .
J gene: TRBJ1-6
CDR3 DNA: TGTGCCAGCATTAGTGGTTCGAAAAATTCACCCCTCCACTTT
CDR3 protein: CASISGSKNSPLHF